A selection of T cell receptor beta chains follows, all from one sample in a study of T cell responses to AZD1222 COVID-19 vaccine. Clones were read by immunoSEQ multiplex PCR, and TCRdb kept only the in-frame ones, dropping some. This sample has roughly 100,000 clones; roughly 86% occur once, and the top ten carry 3.3%. Sequencing used peripheral blood, obtained 28 days after the second dose of the MenACWY control vaccine. These receptors all stem from an adult who received the MenACWY meningococcal vaccine as a control. Each CDR3 is given with its conserved first and last residue. The order of the fields is V gene, D gene, J gene, clone size, CDR3 protein, CDR3 DNA. A D gene is named only where the DNA matches it firmly. Some rows mark clone size as missing; the rest say once, few, many or name a class of expanded clone.

v_call: TRBV2
d_call: TRBD1
j_call: TRBJ2-3
clone_size: NA
cdr3_aa: CASSLTGGTDTQYF
cdr3_nt: TGTGCCAGCAGTCTAACAGGGGGCACAGATACGCAGTATTTT

v_call: TRBV6-6
d_call: TRBD2
j_call: TRBJ2-3
clone_size: many
cdr3_aa: CASSTGTSGGDQYF
cdr3_nt: TGTGCCAGCAGTACCGGGACTAGCGGGGGGGACCAGTATTTT

v_call: TRBV28
d_call: TRBD1
j_call: TRBJ2-7
clone_size: NA
cdr3_aa: CASSWDRGYEQYF
cdr3_nt: TGTGCCAGCAGTTGGGACAGGGGCTACGAGCAGTACTTC

v_call: TRBV30
d_call: TRBD1
j_call: TRBJ1-5
clone_size: NA
cdr3_aa: CAWSGQGDQPQHF
cdr3_nt: TGTGCCTGGAGTGGACAGGGAGATCAGCCCCAGCATTTT

v_call: TRBV18
d_call: NA
j_call: TRBJ1-1
clone_size: once
cdr3_aa: CASSPRGENTEAFF
cdr3_nt: TGTGCCAGCTCACCACGGGGGGAGAACACTGAAGCTTTCTTT

v_call: TRBV29-1
d_call: NA
j_call: TRBJ1-1
clone_size: NA
cdr3_aa: CSVEDRRTEAFF
cdr3_nt: TGCAGCGTTGAAGATCGGCGGACTGAAGCTTTCTTT

v_call: TRBV7-2
d_call: TRBD1
j_call: TRBJ2-7
clone_size: once
cdr3_aa: CASSSPPVTGNGSYEQYF
cdr3_nt: TGTGCCAGCAGCTCTCCTCCGGTGACAGGGAACGGGTCTTACGAGCAGTACTTC

v_call: TRBV5-1
d_call: NA
j_call: TRBJ2-5
clone_size: few
cdr3_aa: CASSPNTRQETQYF
cdr3_nt: TGCGCCAGCAGCCCGAACACAAGACAAGAGACCCAGTACTTC

v_call: TRBV7-2
d_call: TRBD2
j_call: TRBJ2-1
clone_size: once
cdr3_aa: CASRKAGAYNEQFF
cdr3_nt: TGTGCCAGCAGAAAAGCGGGGGCATACAATGAGCAGTTCTTC

v_call: TRBV19
d_call: NA
j_call: TRBJ1-1
clone_size: NA
cdr3_aa: CASSYTGPLNTEAFF
cdr3_nt: TGTGCCAGTAGCTATACAGGGCCCCTGAACACTGAAGCTTTCTTT

v_call: TRBV18
d_call: NA
j_call: TRBJ2-1
clone_size: NA
cdr3_aa: CASSPLSLGYNEQFF
cdr3_nt: TGTGCCAGCTCACCACTAAGTCTAGGTTACAATGAGCAGTTCTTC

v_call: TRBV4-1
d_call: NA
j_call: TRBJ2-7
clone_size: NA
cdr3_aa: CASSHAPSSYEQYF
cdr3_nt: TGCGCCAGCAGCCATGCCCCGAGCTCCTACGAGCAGTACTTC

v_call: TRBV10-2
d_call: TRBD1
j_call: TRBJ1-2
clone_size: once
cdr3_aa: CASTDRGRMGYGYTF
cdr3_nt: TGCGCCAGCACCGACAGGGGGCGAATGGGTTATGGCTACACCTTC

v_call: TRBV7-2
d_call: NA
j_call: TRBJ1-1
clone_size: NA
cdr3_aa: CASSLGRALGGKAFF
cdr3_nt: TGTGCCAGCAGCTTAGGGAGGGCCTTGGGGGGAAAAGCTTTCTTT

v_call: TRBV4-2
d_call: TRBD2
j_call: TRBJ2-7
clone_size: NA
cdr3_aa: CASSTQPGASGHYEQYF
cdr3_nt: TGTGCCAGCAGCACACAACCTGGCGCTAGCGGCCACTACGAGCAGTACTTC

v_call: TRBV18
d_call: TRBD1
j_call: TRBJ1-1
clone_size: NA
cdr3_aa: CASSLGSGGNTEAFF
cdr3_nt: TGTGCCAGCTCATTGGGTTCAGGGGGAAACACTGAAGCTTTCTTT

v_call: TRBV12-3/TRBV12-4
d_call: TRBD2
j_call: TRBJ2-1
clone_size: NA
cdr3_aa: CASRGTSLSEQFF
cdr3_nt: TGTGCCAGCAGGGGGACTAGCCTCAGTGAGCAGTTCTTC

v_call: TRBV28
d_call: NA
j_call: TRBJ2-7
clone_size: NA
cdr3_aa: CASSPSTGITYEQYF
cdr3_nt: TGTGCCAGCAGTCCCTCCACAGGTATCACCTACGAGCAGTACTTC

v_call: TRBV5-1
d_call: TRBD2
j_call: TRBJ2-5
clone_size: NA
cdr3_aa: CASSFQLAGKEETQYF
cdr3_nt: TGCGCCAGCAGCTTCCAACTAGCGGGGAAGGAAGAGACCCAGTACTTC

v_call: TRBV7-9
d_call: NA
j_call: TRBJ2-7
clone_size: NA
cdr3_aa: CASSPPQGIGYEQYF
cdr3_nt: TGTGCCAGCAGCCCACCGCAGGGGATTGGCTACGAGCAGTACTTC

v_call: TRBV12-3/TRBV12-4
d_call: TRBD1
j_call: TRBJ2-7
clone_size: NA
cdr3_aa: CASGSGTAYEQYF
cdr3_nt: TGTGCCAGCGGATCCGGGACAGCCTACGAGCAGTACTTC

v_call: TRBV9
d_call: NA
j_call: TRBJ1-1
clone_size: NA
cdr3_aa: CASSVVSVGGSGTEAFF
cdr3_nt: TGTGCCAGCAGCGTAGTGTCGGTTGGGGGGTCGGGCACTGAAGCTTTCTTT

v_call: TRBV4-3
d_call: TRBD2
j_call: TRBJ2-3
clone_size: once
cdr3_aa: CASSQGVAGAWGTDTQYF
cdr3_nt: TGCGCCAGCAGCCAAGGCGTAGCGGGCGCGTGGGGCACAGATACGCAGTATTTT

v_call: TRBV30
d_call: NA
j_call: TRBJ1-2
clone_size: NA
cdr3_aa: CAWSPPGGNNYGYTF
cdr3_nt: TGTGCCTGGAGTCCCCCGGGGGGGAATAACTATGGCTACACCTTC

v_call: TRBV19
d_call: TRBD1
j_call: TRBJ2-7
clone_size: NA
cdr3_aa: CATSPGQGYEQYF
cdr3_nt: TGTGCCACATCCCCCGGACAGGGATACGAGCAGTACTTC

v_call: TRBV5-1
d_call: TRBD1
j_call: TRBJ2-5
clone_size: NA
cdr3_aa: CASSMFQGAEETQYF
cdr3_nt: TGCGCCAGCAGCATGTTCCAGGGGGCTGAAGAGACCCAGTACTTC

v_call: TRBV27
d_call: TRBD1
j_call: TRBJ2-7
clone_size: NA
cdr3_aa: CASSPWTGGAYEQYF
cdr3_nt: TGTGCCAGCAGTCCATGGACAGGGGGGGCCTACGAGCAGTACTTC

v_call: TRBV7-7
d_call: TRBD1
j_call: TRBJ2-2
clone_size: NA
cdr3_aa: CASSKQGAGGTGELFF
cdr3_nt: TGTGCTAGCAGCAAACAGGGGGCCGGGGGTACCGGGGAGCTGTTTTTT

v_call: TRBV19
d_call: TRBD1
j_call: TRBJ1-1
clone_size: NA
cdr3_aa: CASSAHRGTEAFF
cdr3_nt: TGTGCCAGTAGTGCCCACAGGGGGACTGAAGCTTTCTTT